This T cell receptor (beta chain) was identified in a study of cytomegalovirus exposure and HLA in healthy donors. 60 Vbeta and 13 Jbeta primers were used in PCR. Produced via immunoSEQ multiplex PCR; TCRdb's table is partial and in-frame only. Of fewer than 110,000 clones listed, 81% were seen once; the top ten hold approximately 2.1%. Trimming stripped 0 bases from V and 6 bases from J, with 15 bases between. CDR1 SGDLS and CDR2 YYNGEE come from the germline V gene. This CDR3 has 15 amino acids. J is TRBJ1-1 and V is TRBV9; D uncertain. This receptor was taken from a man younger than 45 in good health and CMV-seronegative. The sample was PBMCs. This chain's CDR3 is CASSVVRGKSAEAFF. The CDR3 DNA follows: TGTGCCAGCAGCGTAGTACGCGGGAAGTCAGCTGAAGCTTTCTTT.